This section outlines one TCR delta chain sequence together with its context. Its antigen is currently unknown. The protein recorded in TCRdb matches a much larger clone and deviates from this DNA's translation at residue 7, suggesting a read error; the protein here is obtained by translating the DNA. Other DNA sequences in the same sample also yield this CDR3. Gammadelta T cells were flow-sorted from PBMC into Vgamma9/Vdelta2+ and Vdelta2-negative populations for bulk analysis. The data derive from a study of γδ T cells in repeated Plasmodium falciparum infection. Whole-study findings and limits: Malian children's Vdelta2-negative repertoires appeared more expanded and less diverse than Australians'. Over time and infection, Vgamma9/Vdelta2+ repertoires remained highly stable and polyclonal.

TCRdb re-called the multiplex PCR reads via CATT. The data show tens of thousands of delta-chain clones, 0.85% to 1% seen once. V lost 2 bases to trimming and J lost 5 bases; unmatched junction nucleotides: 10. The CDR3 loop spans 15 amino acids. CDR1 and CDR2 (germline): GEAIGNYY, EKD. This clonotype was sampled from a pool of human donors (malaria-infected and uninfected, not separated). Specimen: gamma-delta T cells from blood. V usage is TRDV2 and J usage is TRDJ1, with TRDD3 matching 7 bases. Germline matching of the DNA provided the J gene here, since TCRdb leaves it blank. The CDR3 reads CACDKYRGIPDKLIF. CDR3 DNA sequence: TGTGCCTGTGACAAATACCGGGGGATCCCTGATAAACTCATCTTT.